The source of this TCR beta chain is a study of blood T cell repertoires in COVID-19. Across the study: Sources were T cells, B-cell-depleted T cells, or PBMCs; the material itself was cDNA or gDNA.

Per the original data handling: Reference gene primers were amplified, and this amplification served to estimate nucleated cell counts. Data came from immunoSEQ multiplex PCR; TCRdb stores just in-frame clones and leaves some out. The D gene and trimming were derived from the DNA, and the V and J assignments and clone size from that table. The sample consists of about 32,000 clones, 85% to 95% of them appearing once. The germline V gene has CDR1 LNHDA and CDR2 SQIVND (reference sequence). The CDR3 runs to 15 residues. Trimming pared 10 bases from V and 0 bases from J, leaving 13 bases between. The chain is built from TRBV19 and TRBJ1-6; a possible D gene is TRBD1 (5 bases). This sequence was found in a male donor with active COVID-19. The specimen was peripheral blood. The CDR3 sequence is CATKTVHSYNSPLHF. The CDR3 DNA reads as TGTGCCACCAAGACAGTCCACTCCTATAATTCACCCCTCCACTTT.